Shown below are 26 T cell receptor beta chains from a single sample sequenced in a study of blood T cell repertoires in COVID-19. Sequencing was performed with immunoSEQ multiplex PCR; in TCRdb, only in-frame clones are kept and a portion is missing. In the table there are under 95,000 clones, 75% to 90% of which are singletons. Sequenced sample: peripheral blood. These receptor sequences come from an elderly woman with active or convalescent COVID-19.

CDR3 DNA: TGTGCCAGCAGTTTTCGGCGGGGGGGAACCTACGAGCAGTACTTC. This gives the protein CASSFRRGGTYEQYF. The V call is TRBV28, the J call TRBJ2-7; 9 bases align to TRBD2. The V gene's germline CDR1 is MDHEN and CDR2 SYDVKM. Losses at the gene ends were 3 bases for V and 2 bases for J; bases not matched to a gene: 5. The CDR3 consists of 15 residues.

The chain combines TRBV6-1 with TRBJ2-5, with 8 bases aligning to TRBD1. Germline V lookup: CDR1 MNHNS, CDR2 SASEGT. The junction had 10 bases not matched to a gene; V was cut back by 5 bases and J by 5 bases. This CDR3 is built from 15 residues. The CDR3 loop is CASSPLRTGSETQYF. The CDR3 nucleotides read TGTGCCAGCAGTCCACTCAGGACAGGGTCGGAGACCCAGTACTTC.

This chain connects TRBV6-5 to TRBJ1-1; 8 bases match TRBD1. CDR3 length: 14 residues. CDR1 and CDR2 from the germline V gene are MNHEY and SVGAGI. V lost 0 bases to trimming and J lost 5 bases; unmatched junction nucleotides: 2. In DNA, the CDR3 is TGTGCCAGCAGTTACTCCACAGGGGGGACTGAAGCTTTCTTT. Translation gives CASSYSTGGTEAFF.

The gene calls are TRBV7-3 and TRBJ1-4, with a possible D match to TRBD1 (5 bases). With 2 bases removed from V and 2 bases from J, the gap between germline ends came to 12 bases. The CDR3 length is 16 residues. CDR1 is SGHTA and CDR2 is FQGTGA in the germline V gene. The CDR3 sequence is CASSLDRPTTNEKLFF. CDR3 DNA: TGTGCCAGCAGCTTAGACAGACCGACTACTAATGAAAAACTGTTTTTT.

Concerning this clone: Germline and junction disagree at one end, which may indicate a read error. The DNA of the CDR3 is TGTGCCAGCGGCTTGGTGGGGGCGCAGGGCTACACCTTC. Its translation is CASGLVGAQGYTF. The V gene is TRBV5-4, the J gene TRBJ1-2, with TRBD1 as a possible D gene (6 bases). From germline, CDR1 is SGHNT and CDR2 YYREEE (reference sequence). This CDR3 is built from 13 residues.

In this sample, this clone turned up once. The chain joins TRBV20-1 to TRBJ2-3; 11 bases map to TRBD2. This CDR3 contains 16 residues. Trimming took 3 bases from V and 3 from J; bases not matched to a gene: 8. The germline V gene has CDR1 DFQATT and CDR2 SNEGSKA (reference sequence). The CDR3 DNA follows: TGCAGTGCTAGTTCGGTAACTAGCGGGAGTACAGATACGCAGTATTTT. Translating it yields CSASSVTSGSTDTQYF.

The V gene is TRBV9, the J gene TRBJ1-2; D uncertain. Trimming removed 7 bases from V and 6 bases from J, with 16 bases in between. Germline V gene lookup returns CDR1 SGDLS and CDR2 YYNGEE. The CDR3 contains 13 residues. CDR3 protein: CASEGGGINGYTF. Written as DNA, the CDR3 is TGTGCCAGCGAAGGCGGAGGGATTAATGGCTACACCTTC.

V usage is TRBV30 and J usage is TRBJ2-2; a possible D gene is TRBD2 (6 bases). V dropped 0 bases and J dropped 14 bases, with 16 bases sitting between them. This CDR3 has 13 amino acids. CDR1 is GTSNPN and CDR2 is SVGIG in the germline V gene (reference sequence). This CDR3 is CAWSVIMGEELFF. The DNA of the CDR3 is TGTGCCTGGAGTGTTATTATGGGGGAGGAACTGTTTTTT.

The chain has TRBV7-9 and TRBJ2-2, with 7 positions matching TRBD1. The CDR3 covers 15 residues. The germline V gene encodes CDR1 SEHNR and CDR2 FQNEAQ (reference sequence). Unmatched junction bases numbered 9, after V lost 6 bases and J lost 5 bases. The CDR3 loop reads CASSFDRVGTGELFF. CDR3 sequence (DNA): TGTGCCAGCAGTTTTGACAGGGTTGGAACCGGGGAGCTGTTTTTT.

This clone has a handful of counts. This chain joins TRBV27 and TRBJ1-5, with D possibly being TRBD1 (5 bases). This CDR3 has 14 residues. Trimming removed 0 bases from V and 5 bases from J, with 8 bases in between. CDR1 and CDR2 (germline): MNHEY, SMNVEV (reference sequence). The CDR3: CASSLSIRDQPQHF. The CDR3 DNA follows: TGTGCCAGCAGTTTATCCATCAGGGATCAGCCCCAGCATTTT.

The CDR3 DNA is TGTGCCAGCAGGGGGCAAAGATCAAACACTGAAGCTTTCTTT. Its protein product is CASRGQRSNTEAFF. The chain links TRBV6-5 to TRBJ1-1, with TRBD1 as a possible D gene (5 bases). The CDR3 runs 14 residues. The germline gives CDR1 MNHEY, CDR2 SVGAGI. The ends were cut back, 6 bases at V and 2 bases at J, with 13 bases in the middle.

The V gene is TRBV4-3, the J gene TRBJ2-3; tentative D call: TRBD2 (7 bases). Trimming removed 5 bases from V and 2 bases from J, with 20 bases in between. In germline, CDR1 is LGHNA, CDR2 YSLEER. CDR3 length: 17 residues. The CDR3 bases are TGCGCCAGCAGCAAAACATCCGGGGGGCCAGACACAGATACGCAGTATTTT. Protein product: CASSKTSGGPDTDTQYF.

A remark on this clone: This CDR3 is also generated by other DNA sequences in the sample. The chain recombines TRBV12-3 or TRBV12-4 with TRBJ1-1, with D tentatively TRBD1 (6 bases). V was shortened by 2 bases and J by 4 bases, with 8 bases between the two germline ends. This CDR3 has 13 amino acids. In DNA, the CDR3 is TGTGCCAGCAGTTTACAAGGGGGCACTGAAGCTTTCTTT. Amino acid sequence: CASSLQGGTEAFF.

V gene TRBV9 combines with J gene TRBJ2-1, with a weak D call TRBD1 (5 bases). Germline loops: CDR1 SGDLS, CDR2 YYNGEE. CDR3 length: 15 amino acids. V was shortened by 0 bases and J by 1 base, with 8 bases between the two germline ends. The CDR3 nucleotides are TGTGCCAGCAGCGTAGACGGACAATCCTACAATGAGCAGTTCTTC. It encodes CASSVDGQSYNEQFF. The full variable domain, rest sourced from reference TRBV9 and TRBJ2-1, is DSGVTQTPKHLITATGQRVTLRCSPRSGDLSVYWYQQSLDQGLQFLIQYYNGEERAKGNILERFSAQQFPDLHSELNLSSLELGDSALYFCASSVDGQSYNEQFFGPGTRLTVL.

This sequence joins TRBV7-9 and TRBJ2-7; no definite D call. V was cut by 5 bases and J by 3 bases, with 8 bases left in between. This CDR3 region has 12 residues. The germline V gene has CDR1 SEHNR and CDR2 FQNEAQ (reference sequence). CDR3 in amino acids: CASSQTSYEQYF. The CDR3 DNA is TGTGCCAGCAGCCAAACCAGCTACGAGCAGTACTTC.

The V gene is TRBV29-1, the J gene TRBJ2-5; TRBD2 might be the D (6 bases). The CDR3 spans 14 residues. Trimming left V 3 bases short and J 3 bases short, with 14 bases between. Germline V gene sequence: CDR1 SQVTM, CDR2 ANQGSEA. The CDR3 region is CSVDPWGVEETQYF. The CDR3 DNA sequence: TGCAGCGTTGACCCTTGGGGGGTTGAAGAGACCCAGTACTTC.

This clone was counted only a few times. The chain uses TRBV18 and TRBJ2-3; a possible D gene is TRBD2 (5 bases). The CDR3 contains 14 residues. The germline gives CDR1 KGHSH, CDR2 LQKENI. Trimming pared 3 bases from V and 2 bases from J, leaving 9 bases between. In DNA form, the CDR3 reads TGTGCCAGCTCACCCGCTCTAGCCACAGATACGCAGTATTTT. This gives the protein CASSPALATDTQYF.

The chain uses TRBV28 and TRBJ1-4; tentative D call: TRBD1 (5 bases). This CDR3 has 14 residues. Trimming pared 1 base from V and 8 bases from J, leaving 11 bases between. Germline V CDR1 and CDR2: MDHEN, SYDVKM. CDR3 protein: CASSLYRAGEKLFF. The CDR3 nucleotides are TGTGCCAGCAGTTTATACCGGGCAGGGGAAAAACTGTTTTTT.

The chain joins TRBV9 to TRBJ2-7; no reliable D call. CDR1 is SGDLS and CDR2 is YYNGEE in the germline V gene. The germline V and J ends were trimmed by 3 bases and 3 bases, with 10 bases remaining between them. The CDR3 has 13 amino acids. This CDR3 is CASSGRQNYEQYF. The CDR3 nucleotides are TGTGCCAGCAGCGGCAGACAAAACTACGAGCAGTACTTC.

The chain is built from TRBV20-1 and TRBJ2-1, with D possibly matching TRBD2 (5 bases). With 7 bases removed from V and 12 bases from J, the gap between germline ends came to 16 bases. Germline-derived CDR1 and CDR2 are DFQATT and SNEGSKA (reference sequence). The CDR3 runs to 11 residues. This CDR3 reads CSGRASRGQFF. Here the CDR3 DNA reads TGCAGTGGCCGAGCTAGTCGGGGGCAGTTCTTC.

This clone was seen only once. The chain combines TRBV24-1 with TRBJ1-2; the match to TRBD1 covers 7 bases. The CDR3 runs to 13 residues. Per the germline V gene, CDR1 is KGHDR and CDR2 is SFDVKD. V shed 6 bases and J 5 bases; nucleotides not matched to a gene: 5. The CDR3 nucleotides are TGTGCCACCAGTAGGACAGGAGAATATGGCTACACCTTC. This encodes CATSRTGEYGYTF.

A single count supports this clone. The J gene is TRBJ1-1, the V gene TRBV29-1; 9 nucleotides line up with TRBD1. V trimming: 5 bases; J trimming: 4 bases; junction bases outside the gene matches: 11. The CDR3 is made up of 15 amino acids. From germline, CDR1 is SQVTM and CDR2 ANQGSEA. The CDR3 here is CSVSPGQGRFTEAFF. CDR3 sequence (DNA): TGCAGCGTTTCCCCGGGACAGGGTAGGTTCACTGAAGCTTTCTTT.

The chain recombines TRBV2 with TRBJ2-3; TRBD2 aligns across 7 bases. With 8 bases clipped from V and 7 bases from J, the junction kept 12 bases outside the gene matches. Looked up from germline, CDR1 is SNHLY and CDR2 is FYNNEI. CDR3 size: 14 residues. The CDR3 sequence: CASVKTAGINTQYF. CDR3 bases: TGTGCCAGCGTGAAGACAGCGGGAATAAATACGCAGTATTTT.

The V gene is TRBV5-1, the J gene TRBJ2-4, with TRBD2 identical over 11 bases. Germline assignment: CDR1 SGHRS and CDR2 YFSETQ. This CDR3 is 16 amino acids long. The V segment lost 0 bases and the J segment 3 bases; nucleotides outside the gene matches: 2. The CDR3 nucleotides are TGCGCCAGCAGCTTGGTAGCGGGAGGGGACAAAAACATTCAGTACTTC. Residues: CASSLVAGGDKNIQYF.

The rearrangement links TRBV5-4 to TRBJ1-2; 8 bases map to TRBD1. Trimming took 4 bases from V and 7 from J; bases not matched to a gene: 6. The germline V gene has CDR1 SGHNT and CDR2 YYREEE (reference sequence). This CDR3 contains 13 residues. The CDR3 loop is CASSTDRVGGYTF. The DNA for the CDR3 is TGTGCCAGCAGCACGGACAGGGTGGGTGGCTACACCTTC.

The CDR3 protein is CASSRVGETFYGYTF. CDR3 nucleotides: TGTGCCAGCAGTAGGGTCGGGGAAACATTCTATGGCTACACCTTC. The chain is built from TRBV27 and TRBJ1-2; D remains unclear. This CDR3 comprises 15 residues. V lost 5 bases and J 4 bases, leaving 17 bases between the germline ends. Per germline, CDR1 MNHEY and CDR2 SMNVEV (reference sequence).